The clone carrying this T cell receptor (beta chain) has only a few counts. TCR beta CDR3 sequences were amplified from RNA transcripts. First-round RT-PCR of the TCR CDR3 relied on the HTBI primer set. MiXCR, applied by TCRdb to the multiplex PCR reads, yields one record per CDR3 protein. Of about 380,000 distinct CDR3 sequences listed, approximately 13% were seen once; the top ten hold less than 25%. V lost 7 bases and J lost 7; bases outside the gene matches: 5. This CDR3 has 14 residues. In germline, CDR1 is LNHNV, CDR2 YYDKDF (reference sequence). Investigators excluded patients with uncontrolled infection, other autoimmune disease, pregnancy or lactation. PBMCs were sourced from over 8.5 ml fresh peripheral blood. This record belongs to a study of T cells in Graves' hyperthyroidism and ophthalmopathy. Overall study: Peripheral blood was taken when the disease was first diagnosed, before any treatment began.

The rearrangement links TRBV15 to TRBJ2-1; 12 bases map to TRBD1. The receptor was isolated from a man under 40 with Graves' hyperthyroidism that later progressed to Graves' ophthalmopathy. Source material: blood. The CDR3 reads CATTPGQGANEQFF. In nucleotides, the CDR3 is TGTGCCACCACCCCGGGACAGGGGGCTAATGAGCAGTTCTTC.